Below, 28 T cell receptor beta chains from the same sample are listed, as sequenced in a study of blood T cell repertoires in COVID-19. Sequencing used immunoSEQ multiplex PCR; TCRdb keeps in-frame clones, though not all of them. The data show 360,000 or so clones, about 88% seen once. Sequenced sample: PBMCs or T cells enriched from blood (not recorded which). All receptors come from a woman aged 25 to 45 who had recovered from COVID-19.

This chain links TRBV30 with TRBJ2-7, with D possibly being TRBD1 (6 bases). V was shortened by 2 bases and J by 6 bases, with 11 bases between the two germline ends. The CDR3 is made up of 12 amino acids. Looked up from germline, CDR1 is GTSNPN and CDR2 is SVGIG (reference sequence). The CDR3: CAWSPTGFEQYF. In DNA form, the CDR3 reads TGTGCCTGGAGTCCTACAGGGTTCGAGCAGTACTTC.

The J gene is TRBJ1-2, the V gene TRBV5-6; TRBD1 matches at 8 bases. CDR1 is SGHDT, CDR2 YYEEEE, per germline. The CDR3 totals 13 residues. The V gene end was trimmed by 1 base and the J gene end by 6 bases; junction bases not matched to a gene: 2. CDR3 sequence: CASSLPGGDGYTF. CDR3 sequence (DNA): TGTGCCAGCAGCTTGCCAGGGGGCGATGGCTACACCTTC.

CDR3 protein: CASSHPPDRGHYGYTF. The CDR3 DNA reads TGTGCCAGCAGCCACCCCCCGGACAGGGGACACTATGGCTACACCTTC. The V call is TRBV7-2, the J call TRBJ1-2, with 9 bases matching TRBD1. Germline V gene lookup returns CDR1 SGHTA and CDR2 FQGNSA. This CDR3 spans 16 amino acids. V was clipped by 5 bases and J by 3 bases; unmatched bases: 10.

The chain combines TRBV11-2 with TRBJ1-2; 7 bases are shared with TRBD1. V was pared by 5 bases and J by 5 bases, with 11 bases of the junction left unmatched. Germline V CDR1 and CDR2: SGHAT, FQNNGV. CDR3 size: 15 residues. The CDR3 region has the DNA TGTGCCAGCAGCCACTACAGGGGCCGGGAGTATGGCTACACCTTC. Encoded protein: CASSHYRGREYGYTF.

The chain couples TRBV2 to TRBJ2-2; 8 bases map to TRBD2. Germline lookup yields CDR1 SNHLY and CDR2 FYNNEI. V lost 6 bases and J lost 2; bases outside the gene matches: 11. The CDR3 totals 17 residues. The CDR3 protein is CASSTPGGTHNTGELFF. CDR3 DNA sequence: TGTGCCAGCAGCACCCCGGGGGGGACTCATAACACCGGGGAGCTGTTTTTT.

The chain employs TRBV5-4 and TRBJ2-5; D remains ambiguous. The germline CDR1 and CDR2 sequences are SGHNT and YYREEE (reference sequence). Trimming removed 2 bases from V and 2 bases from J, with 7 bases in between. The length of the CDR3 is 13 residues. CDR3 region: CASSFMAQETQYF. CDR3 nucleotides: TGTGCCAGCAGCTTTATGGCTCAAGAGACCCAGTACTTC. Full variable domain (rest looked up from reference TRBV5-4 and TRBJ2-5): ETGVTQSPTHLIKTRGQQVTLRCSSQSGHNTVSWYQQALGQGPQFIFQYYREEENGRGNFPPRFSGLQFPNYSSELNVNALELDDSALYLCASSFMAQETQYFGPGTRLLVL.

The chain employs TRBV19 and TRBJ1-1, with TRBD1 identical over 8 bases. The CDR3 has 15 residues. J was trimmed by 0 bases and V by 6 bases; bases with no gene match: 6. From germline, CDR1 is LNHDA and CDR2 SQIVND (reference sequence). The CDR3 protein is CASRFMDRVNTEAFF. The CDR3 nucleotides read TGTGCCAGTAGATTCATGGACAGGGTGAACACTGAAGCTTTCTTT. The full variable domain, its missing parts supplied by reference TRBV19 and TRBJ1-1, is DGGITQSPKYLFRKEGQNVTLSCEQNLNHDAMYWYRQDPGQGLRLIYYSQIVNDFQKGDIAEGYSVSREKKESFPLTVTSAQKNPTAFYLCASRFMDRVNTEAFFGQGTRLTVV.

The CDR3 sequence: CASSLGLLAPGITDTQYF. Written as DNA, the CDR3 is TGTGCCAGCAGCTTAGGCCTTTTAGCCCCGGGGATTACAGATACGCAGTATTTT. V usage is TRBV13 and J usage is TRBJ2-3; D may be TRBD2 (5 bases). The CDR3 runs 18 residues. The V gene's germline CDR1 is PRHDT and CDR2 FYEKMQ (reference sequence). V was cut by 0 bases and J by 3 bases, with 19 bases left in between.

The J gene is TRBJ2-6, the V gene TRBV27; tentatively, D is TRBD1 (5 bases). The CDR3 spans 15 residues. The V gene's germline CDR1 is MNHEY and CDR2 SMNVEV (reference sequence). V lost 4 bases to trimming and J lost 4 bases, with 11 bases between them. Here the CDR3 reads CASSSAGSGANVLTF. The DNA of the CDR3 is TGTGCCAGCAGTTCAGCAGGGTCGGGGGCCAACGTCCTGACTTTC. Complete variable domain (other parts from reference TRBV27 and TRBJ2-6): EAQVTQNPRYLITVTGKKLTVTCSQNMNHEYMSWYRQDPGLGLRQIYYSMNVEVTDKGDVPEGYKVSRKEKRNFPLILESPSPNQTSLYFCASSSAGSGANVLTFGAGSRLTVL.

V usage is TRBV12-3 or TRBV12-4 and J usage is TRBJ1-2; 8 nucleotides line up with TRBD1. The trim removed 3 bases at V and 12 bases at J, leaving 9 bases unmatched. This CDR3 is built from 13 residues. CDR3 sequence (DNA): TGTGCCAGCAGTTTGCAAGGACAGGGACTTAACACCTTC. It yields the protein CASSLQGQGLNTF.

The chain uses TRBV9 and TRBJ1-2; 7 bases agree with TRBD1. Trimming cost V 4 bases and J 3 bases; bases outside gene matches: 9. Germline lookup yields CDR1 SGDLS and CDR2 YYNGEE. The CDR3 has 15 amino acids. The CDR3: CASSLDIGTDYGYTF. CDR3 nucleotides: TGTGCCAGCAGCCTAGACATCGGGACAGACTATGGCTACACCTTC.

The J gene is TRBJ2-3, the V gene TRBV4-2; D may be TRBD1 (6 bases). V was trimmed by 5 bases and J by 2 bases, leaving 17 bases between them. Germline CDR1 LGHNA, CDR2 YNFKEQ. The CDR3 consists of 16 residues. The CDR3 protein is CASSTTGRQTTDTQYF. Here the CDR3 DNA reads TGTGCCAGCAGCACAACAGGGAGACAAACCACAGATACGCAGTATTTT.

The chain links TRBV7-9 to TRBJ1-1; D gene unclear. This CDR3 region has 14 residues. Germline CDR1 reads SEHNR; CDR2 reads FQNEAQ (reference sequence). V lost 1 base, J lost 5 bases, and 11 bases lay in between. CDR3 region: CASSLDRVLTEAFF. DNA for the CDR3: TGTGCCAGCAGCTTAGATCGGGTACTGACTGAAGCTTTCTTT. Variable domain in full (rest from reference TRBV7-9 and TRBJ1-1): DTGVSQNPRHKITKRGQNVTFRCDPISEHNRLYWYRQTLGQGPEFLTYFQNEAQLEKSRLLSDRFSAERPKGSFSTLEIQRTEQGDSAMYLCASSLDRVLTEAFFGQGTRLTVV.

The rearrangement links TRBV7-8 to TRBJ2-5; TRBD2 matches at 14 bases. With 6 bases clipped from V and 5 bases from J, the junction kept 14 bases outside the gene matches. Germline values: CDR1 SGHVS, CDR2 FQNEAQ. CDR3 size: 18 residues. The DNA for the CDR3 is TGTGCCAGCAGGGCAAGGTTCGGGACTAGCGGGAGCAGGGAGACCCAGTACTTC. It yields the protein CASRARFGTSGSRETQYF.

The chain combines TRBV4-2 with TRBJ1-2; 12 bases map to TRBD1. The CDR3 is made up of 15 amino acids. After removal of 4 bases from V and 7 bases from J, the junction contained 7 bases not matched to a gene. The germline V gene has CDR1 LGHNA and CDR2 YNFKEQ. The CDR3 here is CASSPAGTGGLGYTF. The CDR3 coding sequence is TGTGCCAGCAGCCCCGCAGGGACAGGGGGCCTTGGCTACACCTTC.

This clone was seen just once. The V and J genes are TRBV19 and TRBJ1-1; 11 bases fit TRBD1. The CDR3 is made up of 17 amino acids. Germline V CDR1 and CDR2: LNHDA, SQIVND (reference sequence). J lost 1 base, V lost 5 bases, and 9 bases had no gene match. CDR3 nucleotide sequence: TGTGCCAGTAGTCTACCGGGACAGGGGGTGACGAACACTGAAGCTTTCTTT. This encodes CASSLPGQGVTNTEAFF.

The V gene is TRBV5-1, the J gene TRBJ1-1; D gene unclear. V was trimmed by 0 bases and J by 4 bases, leaving 7 bases between them. CDR1 SGHRS and CDR2 YFSETQ come from the germline V gene. This CDR3 comprises 13 residues. CDR3 nucleotides: TGCGCCAGCAGCTTGGGCCCCGGCACTGAAGCTTTCTTT. It encodes CASSLGPGTEAFF.

The rearrangement joins TRBV5-1 to TRBJ2-7; 9 positions match TRBD1. The CDR3 extends over 16 amino acids. J lost 3 bases, V lost 4 bases, and 11 bases had no gene match. CDR1 is SGHRS and CDR2 is YFSETQ in the germline V gene. The CDR3 here is CASSPRTGELLYEQYF. Here the CDR3 DNA reads TGCGCCAGCAGCCCCCGGACAGGGGAGCTTCTCTACGAGCAGTACTTC. Full variable domain (outside the CDR3, taken from reference TRBV5-1 and TRBJ2-7): KAGVTQTPRYLIKTRGQQVTLSCSPISGHRSVSWYQQTPGQGLQFLFEYFSETQRNKGNFPGRFSGRQFSNSRSEMNVSTLELGDSALYLCASSPRTGELLYEQYFGPGTRLTVT.

This sequence joins TRBV10-2 and TRBJ2-7; D is possibly TRBD2 (6 bases). With 2 bases removed from V and 0 bases from J, the gap between germline ends came to 11 bases. This CDR3 comprises 15 residues. Germline CDR1 and CDR2: WSHSY and SAAADI. The CDR3 protein is CASSEASASSYEQYF. The CDR3 region has the DNA TGCGCCAGCAGTGAGGCTAGCGCAAGCTCCTACGAGCAGTACTTC.

The chain uses TRBV19 and TRBJ1-5; D unclear. The V and J ends lost 4 bases and 5 bases respectively, with 18 bases between them. The germline V gene encodes CDR1 LNHDA and CDR2 SQIVND (reference sequence). This CDR3 contains 16 residues. The CDR3 DNA reads TGTGCCAGTAGTACTATCCCCGGGAGACCGGATCAGCCCCAGCATTTT. It yields the protein CASSTIPGRPDQPQHF.

The CDR3 spells CASSEWGDYGYTF. Here the CDR3 DNA reads TGCGCCAGCAGTGAATGGGGGGACTATGGCTACACCTTC. The chain uses TRBV10-1 and TRBJ1-2, with D possibly matching TRBD1 (5 bases). Trimming took off 3 bases at V and 3 bases at J, with 8 bases between the two ends. Germline CDR1 and CDR2: WNHNN and SYGVQD (reference sequence). This CDR3 has 13 amino acids.

This rearrangement joins TRBV6-1 to TRBJ1-6; D might be TRBD1 (5 bases). V gave up 3 bases and J gave up 9 bases, with 18 bases separating them. Germline assignment: CDR1 MNHNS and CDR2 SASEGT. This CDR3 region has 16 residues. CDR3 nucleotides: TGTGCCAGCAGTGATTTGGAAGTGGGGCAGGCTTCACCCCTCCACTTT. It is translated as CASSDLEVGQASPLHF.

The genes are TRBV5-8 and TRBJ1-5, with a weak D call TRBD1 (5 bases). The V and J ends lost 4 bases and 3 bases respectively, with 11 bases between them. The V gene's germline CDR1 is SGHTS and CDR2 YDEGEE. There are 14 residues in the CDR3. CDR3 nucleotides: TGTGCCAGCAGCGTCCGGGACTACAATCAGCCCCAGCATTTT. Its protein product is CASSVRDYNQPQHF.

This clone has just a few counts. V gene TRBV28 combines with J gene TRBJ2-7, with 7 bases identical to TRBD2. V dropped 6 bases and J dropped 2; count of bases not matched to a gene: 10. Germline V gene data show CDR1 as MDHEN and CDR2 as SYDVKM. The CDR3 is made up of 15 amino acids. The CDR3 DNA is TGTGCCAGCAGCCTCCCCCCGGGAGGCACCTACGAGCAGTACTTC. Its protein is CASSLPPGGTYEQYF.

J is TRBJ1-5 and V is TRBV6-5, with D possibly matching TRBD1 (5 bases). This CDR3 spans 14 amino acids. V lost 4 bases and J 5 bases, leaving 12 bases between the germline ends. CDR1 and CDR2 (germline): MNHEY, SVGAGI. The CDR3 region is CASSSTGVHQPQHF. The CDR3 nucleotides read TGTGCCAGCAGTTCGACGGGGGTCCATCAGCCCCAGCATTTT.

CDR3 residues: CASSMRGIQETQYF. CDR3 sequence (DNA): TGTGCCAGTAGTATGAGAGGGATTCAAGAGACCCAGTACTTC. The chain couples TRBV19 to TRBJ2-5; a possible D gene is TRBD2 (5 bases). Deletions cut 3 bases from V and 2 bases from J, with 10 bases between. The CDR3 contains 14 residues. The V gene's germline CDR1 is LNHDA and CDR2 SQIVND (reference sequence).

A note on this clone: This sample also contains other DNA sequences that code for the same CDR3. This sequence joins TRBV5-1 and TRBJ1-4; 7 bases line up with TRBD1. This CDR3 comprises 15 residues. From germline, CDR1 is SGHRS and CDR2 YFSETQ. V trimming: 4 bases; J trimming: 0 bases; junction bases outside the gene matches: 3. For the CDR3, the DNA is TGCGCCAGCAGCCCTGACAGGGCAACTAATGAAAAACTGTTTTTT. The encoded protein is CASSPDRATNEKLFF.

V gene TRBV5-4 combines with J gene TRBJ2-1; D is perhaps TRBD2 (5 bases). The germline V and J ends were trimmed by 0 bases and 7 bases, with 14 bases remaining between them. Germline CDR1 SGHNT, CDR2 YYREEE (reference sequence). The CDR3 covers 15 residues. CDR3 sequence: CASSLGTRKENEQFF. In nucleotides, the CDR3 is TGTGCCAGCAGCTTGGGTACTAGAAAGGAGAATGAGCAGTTCTTC.